Listed below are T cell receptor beta chains from one sample, sequenced in a study of T cell responses to AZD1222 COVID-19 vaccine. Produced via immunoSEQ multiplex PCR; TCRdb's table is partial and in-frame only. Of about 100,000 clones detected, more than 85% appear once; the ten largest clones hold 1% to 1.5%. The sequencing used peripheral blood, collected on day 0 of AZD1222 vaccination. The receptors were sampled from an adult in good health. Both conserved end residues are part of each CDR3. Fields, in order: D gene, V gene, J gene, CDR3 protein. The D gene is left open where the match is weak.

D gene: TRBD1; V gene: TRBV7-2; J gene: TRBJ1-4; CDR3 protein: CASSWDRGGEKLFF
D gene: .; V gene: TRBV7-2; J gene: TRBJ2-1; CDR3 protein: CASGSYNEQFF
D gene: TRBD1; V gene: TRBV28; J gene: TRBJ1-4; CDR3 protein: CASSTGGGPNEKLFF
D gene: .; V gene: TRBV11-2; J gene: TRBJ2-1; CDR3 protein: CASSSYSGGGNEQFF
D gene: .; V gene: TRBV21-1; J gene: TRBJ2-3; CDR3 protein: CASRVTQIRSILAQARAGTQYF
D gene: TRBD1; V gene: TRBV10-3; J gene: TRBJ1-2; CDR3 protein: CAIRPGQGAHGYTF
D gene: .; V gene: TRBV4-3; J gene: TRBJ2-6; CDR3 protein: CASSQDDQGFSGANVLTF
D gene: .; V gene: TRBV5-5; J gene: TRBJ1-5; CDR3 protein: CASTLGSNQPQHF
D gene: .; V gene: TRBV14; J gene: TRBJ1-2; CDR3 protein: CASSPGQHYGYTF
D gene: .; V gene: TRBV4-2; J gene: TRBJ2-3; CDR3 protein: CASSQDLRTSSTDTQYF
D gene: TRBD2; V gene: TRBV10-3; J gene: TRBJ2-5; CDR3 protein: CAISRAGGEETQYF
D gene: .; V gene: TRBV6-4; J gene: TRBJ2-2; CDR3 protein: CASKIRPNTGELFF
D gene: TRBD2; V gene: TRBV27; J gene: TRBJ2-3; CDR3 protein: CAQGRLAGKYF
D gene: .; V gene: TRBV16; J gene: TRBJ2-7; CDR3 protein: CASSQPQGGLTREQYF
D gene: TRBD2; V gene: TRBV6-4; J gene: TRBJ2-1; CDR3 protein: CASSPLGLAVNEQFF
D gene: .; V gene: TRBV3-1/TRBV3-2; J gene: TRBJ2-7; CDR3 protein: CASSQGAGEQYF
D gene: .; V gene: TRBV9; J gene: TRBJ1-1; CDR3 protein: CASSVVGDTEAFF
D gene: TRBD1; V gene: TRBV2; J gene: TRBJ1-5; CDR3 protein: CASSGDRSFNQPQHF
D gene: .; V gene: TRBV20-1; J gene: TRBJ1-2; CDR3 protein: CSASNYGYTF
D gene: .; V gene: TRBV30; J gene: TRBJ1-5; CDR3 protein: CAWGMGGLSNQPQHF